This T cell receptor (beta chain) comes out of a study of CD8 T cells in ankylosing spondylitis. Study observations and caveats: The authors reported significant enrichment of disease-linked clones in matched ankylosing spondylitis synovial fluid. About 8 highly homologous variants made up a TCR beta motif, and this motif appeared characteristic of ankylosing spondylitis blood. In the blood and synovial fluid of reactive arthritis, some motif variants had been previously reported.

Quantitative 5'-RACE with molecular barcodes produced the TCR beta libraries. TCRdb processed the 5' RACE reads anew with MiXCR; each CDR3 protein has one entry. In the table there are over 600,000 distinct CDR3 sequences, 15% to 20% of which are singletons. The V gene's germline CDR1 is SEHNR and CDR2 FQNEAQ (reference sequence). Trimming left V 5 bases short and J 5 bases short, with 18 bases between. The CDR3 contains 15 residues. A remark on this clonotype: Antigen: not known.

J is TRBJ2-5 and V is TRBV7-9, with D perhaps matching TRBD1 or TRBD2 (6 bases each). The receptor was isolated from a male donor with ankylosing spondylitis. The specimen was blood, either unsorted or a sorted T cell fraction (not recorded which). The CDR3 nucleotides are TGTGCCAGCAGCCCTAATGAGGGGGGATTTGAGACCCAGTACTTC. Its protein product is CASSPNEGGFETQYF.